The 25 T cell receptor beta chains given below trace back to one sample, sequenced in a study of blood T cell repertoires in COVID-19 (TCRdb year 2020). Preparation of the library involved the immunoSEQ multiplex PCR assay. TCRdb provides this immuneACCESS table in a form limited to in-frame rearrangements. Some clones are lacking; in checked studies, under half of them reflect an unresolved V gene, and why the rest are absent is not known. The sample table records 150,000 to 200,000 clones; about 88% of these occur just once. The ten largest clones add up to over 2% of the sample. The source material was peripheral blood. The receptors here all came from a man aged 50 or older who had recovered from COVID-19.

V and J are TRBV3-1 (or the pseudogene TRBV3-2) and TRBJ1-2, with a possible D match to TRBD1 (5 bases). CDR1 LGHDT and CDR2 YNNKEL come from the germline V gene (reference sequence). CDR3 length: 16 amino acids. With 4 bases removed from V and 2 bases from J, the gap between germline ends came to 17 bases. The CDR3 loop reads CASSPMSGLINYGYTF. The CDR3 DNA reads as TGTGCCAGCAGCCCCATGTCGGGACTGATCAACTATGGCTACACCTTC.

A few counts support this clone. This sequence joins TRBV7-9 and TRBJ1-2; 8 bases are a match to TRBD1. CDR1 SEHNR and CDR2 FQNEAQ come from the germline V gene (reference sequence). With 5 bases clipped from V and 4 bases from J, the junction kept 12 bases outside the gene matches. CDR3 length: 16 residues. The CDR3 nucleotides are TGTGCCAGCAGCCCCCTGGGCAGGGGGCGACCCTATGGCTACACCTTC. The encoded protein is CASSPLGRGRPYGYTF.

This sequence joins TRBV5-1 and TRBJ2-6; 8 bases are shared with TRBD1. CDR3 length equals 17 residues. V trimming: 6 bases; J trimming: 3 bases; junction bases outside the gene matches: 11. CDR1 and CDR2 from the germline V gene are SGHRS and YFSETQ. The CDR3 DNA reads as TGCGCCAGCACCCGACAGGGGAAACTTGGTGGGGCCAACGTCCTGACTTTC. Protein product: CASTRQGKLGGANVLTF. The full variable domain, rest sourced from reference TRBV5-1 and TRBJ2-6, is KAGVTQTPRYLIKTRGQQVTLSCSPISGHRSVSWYQQTPGQGLQFLFEYFSETQRNKGNFPGRFSGRQFSNSRSEMNVSTLELGDSALYLCASTRQGKLGGANVLTFGAGSRLTVL.

The genes are TRBV30 and TRBJ1-5; weak D call: TRBD1 (6 bases). The CDR3 is made up of 15 amino acids. V lost 2 bases to trimming and J lost 7 bases, with 18 bases between them. Germline CDR1 and CDR2: GTSNPN and SVGIG (reference sequence). For the CDR3, the DNA is TGTGCCTGGAGTTTCAGCTCCACAGGGTCACAGCCCCAGCATTTT. Translating gives CAWSFSSTGSQPQHF.

The chain employs TRBV10-3 and TRBJ2-7; 9 bases line up with TRBD1. Germline CDR1 reads ENHRY; CDR2 reads SYGVKD. With 4 bases clipped from V and 1 base from J, the junction kept 2 bases outside the gene matches. There are 14 residues in the CDR3. CDR3: CAISGTGDSYEQYF. In nucleotides, the CDR3 is TGTGCCATCAGTGGGACAGGGGATTCCTACGAGCAGTACTTC.

V gene TRBV6-2 or TRBV6-3 combines with J gene TRBJ1-4, with D perhaps matching TRBD1 (6 bases). The CDR3 covers 17 residues. The V and J ends lost 3 bases and 0 bases respectively, with 14 bases between them. Looked up from germline, CDR1 is MNHEY and CDR2 is SVGEGT. The CDR3: CASSYPLQGTTNEKLFF. The CDR3 DNA follows: TGTGCCAGCAGTTATCCGCTACAGGGTACAACTAATGAAAAACTGTTTTTT.

The chain uses TRBV27 and TRBJ2-7; no firm D call. The V gene lost 2 bases and the J gene lost 2 bases, with 7 bases spanning the gap. The CDR3 is 13 residues long. The V gene's germline CDR1 is MNHEY and CDR2 SMNVEV (reference sequence). The CDR3 loop reads CASSLNRAYEQYF. CDR3 in DNA: TGTGCCAGCAGTTTAAATCGAGCCTACGAGCAGTACTTC.

For the CDR3, the DNA is TGCGCCAGCAGCCCGAGACAGGGGGCAATTCGTGGAAACACCATATATTTT. Translated: CASSPRQGAIRGNTIYF. This rearrangement joins TRBV5-1 to TRBJ1-3, with 10 bases aligning to TRBD1. Germline V gene data show CDR1 as SGHRS and CDR2 as YFSETQ. CDR3 size: 17 residues. The trim removed 4 bases at V and 3 bases at J, leaving 10 bases unmatched.

The chain couples TRBV5-5 to TRBJ2-1; 8 nucleotides match TRBD1. Germline loops: CDR1 SGHKS, CDR2 YYEKEE (reference sequence). The CDR3 totals 14 residues. Trimming removed 5 bases from V and 2 bases from J; junction bases left unmatched: 3. CDR3 DNA sequence: TGTGCCAGCAGAGAGGACAGGGCCTACAATGAGCAGTTCTTC. It codes for CASREDRAYNEQFF.

The V gene is TRBV15, the J gene TRBJ2-7; 9 bases align to TRBD1. J was trimmed by 4 bases and V by 3 bases; bases with no gene match: 4. The CDR3 contains 14 residues. Germline lookup yields CDR1 LNHNV and CDR2 YYDKDF (reference sequence). Here the CDR3 reads CATSSSGQGYEQYF. DNA of the CDR3: TGTGCCACCAGCAGTTCGGGACAGGGATACGAGCAGTACTTC.

V and J are TRBV27 and TRBJ2-1; 8 nucleotides agree with TRBD1. CDR3 size: 17 residues. The ends lost 3 bases at V and 8 bases at J; junction bases unmatched: 15. Germline V lookup: CDR1 MNHEY, CDR2 SMNVEV (reference sequence). The CDR3 DNA follows: TGTGCCAGCAGTTTTTTTGCCGGGACAGGACCCTTCGATGAGCAGTTCTTC. Its translation is CASSFFAGTGPFDEQFF.

The V gene is TRBV6-6, the J gene TRBJ1-3; D unresolved. This CDR3 comprises 17 residues. Germline CDR1 reads MNHNY; CDR2 reads SVGAGI (reference sequence). V lost 5 bases and J 0 bases, leaving 17 bases between the germline ends. The CDR3 DNA is TGTGCCAGCAGTCCCACCGCCGGACTCAGCTCTGGAAACACCATATATTTT. As protein: CASSPTAGLSSGNTIYF.

The sample holds many counts of this clone. The chain combines TRBV6-5 with TRBJ1-2, with D unclear. Trimming took 2 bases from V and 4 from J, leaving 8 bases between them. The CDR3 extends over 13 amino acids. Germline V gene data show CDR1 as MNHEY and CDR2 as SVGAGI. CDR3 sequence (DNA): TGTGCCAGCAGTTACGAACAATTCTATGGCTACACCTTC. Protein product: CASSYEQFYGYTF.

V and J are TRBV15 and TRBJ1-1; TRBD1 matches at 9 bases. The CDR3 is 15 residues long. V dropped 0 bases and J dropped 6; count of bases not matched to a gene: 5. The germline gives CDR1 LNHNV, CDR2 YYDKDF (reference sequence). CDR3 protein: CATSRDFDRGSEAFF. CDR3 nucleotide sequence: TGTGCCACCAGCAGAGATTTTGACAGGGGGTCTGAAGCTTTCTTT.

This chain connects TRBV2 to TRBJ2-2; D not resolved. V gave up 0 bases and J gave up 5 bases, with 7 bases separating them. From germline, CDR1 is SNHLY and CDR2 FYNNEI. The CDR3 spans 14 residues. The CDR3 DNA follows: TGTGCCAGCAGTGAAGCGGTGGAGACCGGGGAGCTGTTTTTT. This encodes CASSEAVETGELFF.

V and J are TRBV3-1 (or the pseudogene TRBV3-2) and TRBJ1-6, with TRBD1 as a possible D gene (5 bases). Germline V gene lookup returns CDR1 LGHDT and CDR2 YNNKEL (reference sequence). This CDR3 is 16 amino acids long. With 4 bases removed from V and 6 bases from J, the gap between germline ends came to 16 bases. For the CDR3, the DNA is TGTGCCAGCAGCCGTACCCAGGGTTTAGGTAATTCACCCCTCCACTTT. This sequence encodes CASSRTQGLGNSPLHF.

The genes are TRBV25-1 and TRBJ2-7; the match to TRBD1 covers 10 bases. V lost 6 bases, J lost 1 base, and 3 bases stayed unmatched. Germline CDR1 is MGHDK and CDR2 is SYGVNS. CDR3 size: 14 residues. The CDR3 nucleotides read TGTGCCAGCAGGGGACAGGGGTGGTCCTACGAGCAGTACTTC. The encoded protein is CASRGQGWSYEQYF.

V is TRBV3-1 (or the pseudogene TRBV3-2) and J is TRBJ2-5, with TRBD2 matching 14 bases. This CDR3 is 19 amino acids long. The V gene end was trimmed by 6 bases and the J gene end by 4 bases; junction bases not matched to a gene: 16. Looked up from germline, CDR1 is LGHDT and CDR2 is YNNKEL (reference sequence). The CDR3 coding sequence is TGTGCCAGCAGGCCAGTTCCCGGGACTAGCGGGAGTTTGGTAGAGACCCAGTACTTC. Translated, it gives CASRPVPGTSGSLVETQYF.

V is TRBV30 and J is TRBJ2-5, with 8 bases fitting TRBD2. V was pared by 2 bases and J by 4 bases, with 12 bases of the junction left unmatched. The germline V gene has CDR1 GTSNPN and CDR2 SVGIG (reference sequence). The CDR3 contains 16 residues. The CDR3 DNA sequence: TGTGCCTGGAGTCGGGAAAAGCGGGGGTGGGGAGAGACCCAGTACTTC. Its protein product is CAWSREKRGWGETQYF.

V gene TRBV6-1 combines with J gene TRBJ1-2, with D possibly being TRBD1 (6 bases). Per the germline V gene, CDR1 is MNHNS and CDR2 is SASEGT. This CDR3 contains 14 residues. Deletions cut 3 bases from V and 4 bases from J, with 12 bases between. The CDR3 coding sequence is TGTGCCAGCAGTGAGGGCTGGGGGCGCTATGGCTACACCTTC. Its protein product is CASSEGWGRYGYTF.

The gene calls are TRBV29-1 and TRBJ2-5; 8 bases match TRBD2. Germline trimming cut 4 bases from V and 1 base from J; bases unmatched to any gene: 2. Germline lookup yields CDR1 SQVTM and CDR2 ANQGSEA. The CDR3 totals 13 residues. The CDR3 sequence: CSVGTSGQETQYF. The CDR3 nucleotides are TGCAGCGTTGGCACTAGCGGCCAAGAGACCCAGTACTTC.

The chain recombines TRBV6-1 with TRBJ2-7; 7 bases line up with TRBD2. This CDR3 has 15 residues. J gave up 4 bases and V 0 bases, and 6 bases lay outside the gene matches. The V gene's germline CDR1 is MNHNS and CDR2 SASEGT. DNA of the CDR3: TGTGCCAGCAGTGAAGCGCCTAGCGGCCTATACGAGCAGTACTTC. Protein: CASSEAPSGLYEQYF.

This clone has just one count. The V call is TRBV6-5, the J call TRBJ2-7; weak D call: TRBD1 (6 bases). Trimming removed 0 bases from V and 1 base from J, with 10 bases in between. Germline V gene sequence: CDR1 MNHEY, CDR2 SVGAGI. The CDR3 sequence is 15 residues long. CDR3 residues: CASSYSTGQSYEQYF. Here the CDR3 DNA reads TGTGCCAGCAGTTACTCGACTGGACAGTCCTACGAGCAGTACTTC.

The chain combines TRBV7-7 with TRBJ1-4, with D unresolved. The CDR3 loop spans 19 amino acids. The ends were cut back, 1 base at V and 2 bases at J, with 20 bases in the middle. Germline CDR1 SSHAT, CDR2 FNYEAQ (reference sequence). This CDR3 is CASSLGGDRIGATNEKLFF. In DNA form, the CDR3 reads TGTGCCAGCAGCTTAGGGGGAGACCGGATCGGAGCCACTAATGAAAAACTGTTTTTT.

The chain joins TRBV7-9 to TRBJ2-7; D may be TRBD2 (5 bases). Looked up from germline, CDR1 is SEHNR and CDR2 is FQNEAQ (reference sequence). The CDR3 has 14 amino acids. Trimming shortened V by 4 bases and J by 4 bases, and 14 bases separated the two germline ends. The DNA for the CDR3 is TGTGCCAGCAGCTACACCGGGAACTTGTACGAGCAGTACTTC. It encodes CASSYTGNLYEQYF.